This T cell receptor (beta chain) derives from a study of blood T cell repertoires in COVID-19. Overall study: COVID-19 samples, acute and convalescent, were from the United States, Italy and Spain. PBMCs, B-cell-depleted T cells, or T cells provided the cDNA or gDNA that made up the material.

Trimming took 5 bases from V and 4 from J; bases not matched to a gene: 6. Germline CDR1 is SGHTA and CDR2 is FQGNSA. CDR3 length: 15 amino acids. As originally analysed: Amplification of reference gene primers was used by the study to estimate nucleated cell counts. Using immunoSEQ multiplex PCR, the repertoire was profiled, and TCRdb retains in-frame clones only, with some absent. From that table come the V and J calls and clone size; the DNA was used to work out D and trimming. Among roughly 130,000 clones listed, more than 70% were seen once. Sequences were obtained from peripheral blood. This sequence joins TRBV7-2 and TRBJ2-3, with 10 bases lining up with TRBD2. The origin of this receptor is a woman aged 60-70 years with acute or convalescent COVID-19. For the CDR3, the DNA is TGTGCCAGCAGCATGAGCGGGAGGGCGTCAGATACGCAGTATTTT. This translates into CASSMSGRASDTQYF.